This passage covers 25 T cell receptor beta chains from one sample sequenced in a study of CD8 T cells in Susac syndrome. An input of about 0.5 to 1 ug of RNA was subjected to reverse transcription using random hexamers. Each CDR3 protein gets one entry after TCRdb re-called the immunoSEQ multiplex PCR reads with MiXCR. This sample has some 200,000 distinct CDR3 sequences, with roughly 94% found just once. Sequencing input: CD8+ T cells from PBMCs. The receptors here all came from a human donor with Susac syndrome.

J is TRBJ1-2 and V is TRBV20-1; D is possibly TRBD1 (6 bases). Trimming shortened V by 4 bases and J by 8 bases, and 17 bases separated the two germline ends. Germline V CDR1 and CDR2: DFQATT, SNEGSKA (reference sequence). CDR3 length: 13 amino acids. This CDR3 reads CSAKRQAASGYTF. The DNA of the CDR3 is TGCAGTGCTAAGAGACAGGCGGCTTCAGGCTACACCTTC.

The CDR3 region has the DNA TGTGCCACCAGCAGAGATACGGTAGCCTACGAGCAGTACTTC. Amino acids: CATSRDTVAYEQYF. This sequence joins TRBV15 and TRBJ2-7; unclear D gene. V gave up 0 bases and J gave up 2 bases, with 8 bases separating them. Germline assignment: CDR1 LNHNV and CDR2 YYDKDF (reference sequence). This CDR3 contains 14 residues. The entire variable domain, with the rest obtained from reference TRBV15 and TRBJ2-7, is as follows: DAMVIQNPRYQVTQFGKPVTLSCSQTLNHNVMYWYQQKSSQAPKLLFHYYDKDFNNEADTPDNFQSRRPNTSFCFLDIRSPGLGDTAMYLCATSRDTVAYEQYFGPGTRLTVT.

This clonotype was recorded once. The chain couples TRBV19 to TRBJ2-5; TRBD2 is a possible D gene (6 bases). Trimming shortened V by 10 bases and J by 0 bases, and 15 bases separated the two germline ends. The CDR3 consists of 14 residues. In germline, CDR1 is LNHDA, CDR2 SQIVND (reference sequence). The CDR3 spells CAIAIAEYQETQYF. DNA for the CDR3: TGTGCCATTGCCATAGCGGAGTACCAAGAGACCCAGTACTTC.

This clonotype was counted once. V and J are TRBV11-2 and TRBJ2-1, with D unresolved. Trimming stripped 1 base from V and 5 bases from J, with 12 bases between. The germline CDR1 and CDR2 sequences are SGHAT and FQNNGV. This CDR3 has 15 amino acids. CDR3 amino acids: CASSLGTDLDNEQFF. The DNA for the CDR3 is TGTGCCAGCAGCTTAGGGACGGACCTTGACAATGAGCAGTTCTTC.

The gene calls are TRBV7-8 and TRBJ2-3, with a tentative D call TRBD1 (5 bases). The CDR3 runs 14 residues. The germline V and J ends were trimmed by 1 base and 6 bases, with 11 bases remaining between them. Per germline, CDR1 SGHVS and CDR2 FQNEAQ. The chain's CDR3 is CASSLGQSRDTQYF. Here the CDR3 DNA reads TGTGCCAGCAGCTTAGGACAGAGTAGGGATACGCAGTATTTT. Full variable domain (rest looked up from reference TRBV7-8 and TRBJ2-3): GAGVSQSPRYKVAKRGQDVALRCDPISGHVSLFWYQQALGQGPEFLTYFQNEAQLDKSGLPSDRFFAERPEGSVSTLKIQRTQQEDSAVYLCASSLGQSRDTQYFGPGTRLTVL.

The V call is TRBV7-9, the J call TRBJ1-2; 10 nucleotides line up with TRBD1. The CDR3 runs to 15 residues. Germline trimming cut 5 bases from V and 1 base from J; bases unmatched to any gene: 4. Germline CDR1 reads SEHNR; CDR2 reads FQNEAQ (reference sequence). The CDR3 is CASSQRTGGNYGYTF. The CDR3 DNA reads TGTGCCAGCAGCCAAAGGACAGGGGGTAACTATGGCTACACCTTC. Using reference TRBV7-9 and TRBJ1-2 for the parts outside the CDR3, the full variable domain is DTGVSQNPRHKITKRGQNVTFRCDPISEHNRLYWYRQTLGQGPEFLTYFQNEAQLEKSRLLSDRFSAERPKGSFSTLEIQRTEQGDSAMYLCASSQRTGGNYGYTFGSGTRLTVV.

The CDR3 DNA reads TGTGCCAGCAGTTTGGAGGCGGCTAGCGGGAGTAGCACAGATACGCAGTATTTT. It specifies CASSLEAASGSSTDTQYF. The chain uses TRBV28 and TRBJ2-3; 10 bases map to TRBD2. After removal of 3 bases from V and 0 bases from J, the junction contained 9 bases not matched to a gene. This CDR3 is 18 amino acids long. Germline assignment: CDR1 MDHEN and CDR2 SYDVKM.

The chain joins TRBV29-1 to TRBJ1-1; 7 bases match TRBD1. This CDR3 contains 14 residues. Germline CDR1 and CDR2: SQVTM and ANQGSEA. The ends lost 8 bases at V and 4 bases at J; junction bases unmatched: 13. The CDR3 region is CSTSGGVVGTEAFF. In nucleotides, the CDR3 is TGCAGCACCTCAGGGGGGGTAGTCGGCACTGAAGCTTTCTTT. The whole variable domain, filled in from reference TRBV29-1 and TRBJ1-1, reads SAVISQKPSRDICQRGTSLTIQCQVDSQVTMMFWYRQQPGQSLTLIATANQGSEATYESGFVIDKFPISRPNLTFSTLTVSNMSPEDSSIYLCSTSGGVVGTEAFFGQGTRLTVV.

The chain uses TRBV7-9 and TRBJ2-1; 11 nucleotides align to TRBD2. The CDR3 is 14 residues long. J was trimmed by 7 bases and V by 5 bases; bases with no gene match: 4. The germline CDR1 and CDR2 sequences are SEHNR and FQNEAQ (reference sequence). The CDR3 loop is CASSPTSGTNEQFF. The CDR3 DNA is TGTGCCAGCAGCCCGACTAGCGGGACTAATGAGCAGTTCTTC.

The chain carries TRBV7-8 and TRBJ2-1; 9 bases match TRBD1. V lost 6 bases and J lost 3; bases outside the gene matches: 3. CDR1 and CDR2 (germline): SGHVS, FQNEAQ. The CDR3 length is 14 residues. The CDR3 here is CASSRDRDYNEQFF. The CDR3 DNA sequence: TGTGCCAGCAGTCGGGACAGGGACTACAATGAGCAGTTCTTC.

V and J are TRBV27 and TRBJ2-7; 9 nucleotides agree with TRBD2. V trimming: 9 bases; J trimming: 2 bases; junction bases outside the gene matches: 5. Germline CDR1 MNHEY, CDR2 SMNVEV (reference sequence). The CDR3 is 13 amino acids. The CDR3: CASKPSGTYEQYF. CDR3 DNA: TGTGCCAGTAAGCCTAGCGGGACCTACGAGCAGTACTTC.

This clonotype occurred once. The genes are TRBV12-3 or TRBV12-4 and TRBJ1-1; TRBD1 matches at 7 bases. J was trimmed by 4 bases and V by 6 bases; bases with no gene match: 5. This CDR3 spans 13 amino acids. The CDR3 sequence is CASSGTEGTEAFF. DNA of the CDR3: TGTGCCAGCAGCGGGACAGAAGGCACTGAAGCTTTCTTT.

The chain combines TRBV2 with TRBJ1-2, with D hard to call. With 6 bases removed from V and 3 bases from J, the gap between germline ends came to 23 bases. CDR1 SNHLY and CDR2 FYNNEI come from the germline V gene. The CDR3 covers 17 residues. CDR3 sequence (DNA): TGTGCCAGCAGACCTGAGAGGGCGCAAGCCCAAGACTATGGCTACACCTTC. Translated: CASRPERAQAQDYGYTF.

The V gene is TRBV30, the J gene TRBJ1-3, with TRBD1 as a possible D gene (5 bases). The V gene lost 3 bases and the J gene lost 1 base, with 10 bases spanning the gap. CDR3 length equals 14 residues. Germline assignment: CDR1 GTSNPN and CDR2 SVGIG (reference sequence). This CDR3 is CAWSRGLSGNTIYF. DNA for the CDR3: TGTGCCTGGAGCCGGGGCTTGTCTGGAAACACCATATATTTT.

The CDR3 nucleotides are TGTGCCATCAGTGAGTCTAGGGGTACTGAAGCTTTCTTT. This translates into CAISESRGTEAFF. The chain combines TRBV10-3 with TRBJ1-1; the D gene is possibly TRBD1 (5 bases). Germline V CDR1 and CDR2: ENHRY, SYGVKD. Trimming cost V 0 bases and J 5 bases, with 7 bases left between them. This CDR3 is 13 amino acids long.

The genes are TRBV5-8 and TRBJ2-1; weak D call: TRBD2 (6 bases). V was clipped by 3 bases and J by 6 bases, with 16 bases between them. The CDR3 consists of 15 residues. Germline-derived CDR1 and CDR2 are SGHTS and YDEGEE. Here the CDR3 reads CASSSNHKRVNEQFF. For the CDR3, the DNA is TGTGCCAGCAGCTCCAACCATAAGCGGGTCAATGAGCAGTTCTTC.

The chain has TRBV6-1 and TRBJ2-1, with TRBD2 matching over 10 bases. The CDR3 extends over 16 amino acids. Losses at the gene ends were 0 bases for V and 10 bases for J; bases not matched to a gene: 9. Per the germline V gene, CDR1 is MNHNS and CDR2 is SASEGT. CDR3 region: CASSEALLAGVGEQFF. The CDR3 bases are TGTGCCAGCAGTGAAGCGCTGCTAGCGGGGGTCGGGGAGCAGTTCTTC.

The chain couples TRBV6-5 to TRBJ2-3; perhaps TRBD2 as D (6 bases). This CDR3 has 15 residues. With 3 bases removed from V and 1 base from J, the gap between germline ends came to 11 bases. Germline lookup yields CDR1 MNHEY and CDR2 SVGAGI. CDR3 residues: CASSYSPGGTDTQYF. As DNA, the CDR3 is TGTGCCAGCAGTTATAGTCCGGGAGGCACAGATACGCAGTATTTT.

The chain employs TRBV30 and TRBJ2-1, with TRBD2 identical over 12 bases. V lost 8 bases to trimming and J lost 9 bases; unmatched junction nucleotides: 8. From germline, CDR1 is GTSNPN and CDR2 SVGIG (reference sequence). The CDR3 consists of 13 residues. Written as DNA, the CDR3 is TGTGCCGGATCTAGCGGGGGGGCTCGTGAGCAGTTCTTC. Amino acid sequence: CAGSSGGAREQFF.

In nucleotides, the CDR3 is TGTGCCAGCAGCACACGGACAGGAATTTTATATGGCTACACCTTC. Translation gives CASSTRTGILYGYTF. The chain has TRBV3-1 and TRBJ1-2; 7 positions match TRBD1. Trimming at V came to 5 bases and at J to 5 bases, leaving 11 bases not matched to a gene. Germline assignment: CDR1 LGHDT and CDR2 YNNKEL (reference sequence). The CDR3 sequence is 15 residues long.

This rearrangement joins TRBV5-6 to TRBJ2-7; 10 nucleotides line up with TRBD2. The CDR3 runs 15 residues. Looked up from germline, CDR1 is SGHDT and CDR2 is YYEEEE. V gave up 5 bases and J gave up 4 bases; unmatched junction bases: 9. CDR3 residues: CASRFQLAGDYEQYF. The CDR3 DNA sequence: TGTGCCAGCAGATTTCAGCTAGCGGGAGATTACGAGCAGTACTTC.

This CDR3 reads CSARVLGPTYGYTF. The CDR3 nucleotides read TGCAGTGCTAGAGTCTTGGGTCCGACATATGGCTACACCTTC. The V gene is TRBV20-1, the J gene TRBJ1-2; D remains ambiguous. This CDR3 spans 14 amino acids. Deletions cut 1 base from V and 5 bases from J, with 14 bases between. CDR1 is DFQATT, CDR2 SNEGSKA, per germline (reference sequence).

This clonotype has just one count. This chain uses TRBV9 with TRBJ2-5; possibly TRBD2 for D (5 bases). This CDR3 contains 14 residues. Looked up from germline, CDR1 is SGDLS and CDR2 is YYNGEE. V was pared by 2 bases and J by 4 bases, with 12 bases between. In DNA form, the CDR3 reads TGTGCCAGCAGCGTTCACGGGGATTTAGAGACCCAGTACTTC. Its translation is CASSVHGDLETQYF.

The chain links TRBV9 to TRBJ2-7, with D hard to call. CDR1 is SGDLS and CDR2 is YYNGEE in the germline V gene. CDR3 length equals 14 residues. Deletions cut 0 bases from V and 0 bases from J, with 7 bases between. DNA for the CDR3: TGTGCCAGCAGCGTAGGGCTAGGCTCCTACGAGCAGTACTTC. This translates into CASSVGLGSYEQYF. Based on the CDR3 plus reference TRBV9 and TRBJ2-7, the full variable domain is DSGVTQTPKHLITATGQRVTLRCSPRSGDLSVYWYQQSLDQGLQFLIQYYNGEERAKGNILERFSAQQFPDLHSELNLSSLELGDSALYFCASSVGLGSYEQYFGPGTRLTVT.

The rearrangement uses TRBV7-9 and TRBJ1-2, with a weak D call TRBD1 (5 bases). The germline CDR1 and CDR2 sequences are SEHNR and FQNEAQ (reference sequence). The V end was cut by 8 bases, the J end by 2 bases, with 9 bases between. The CDR3 runs 12 residues. CDR3 in amino acids: CASFGTNYGYTF. The CDR3 nucleotides read TGTGCCAGCTTCGGGACGAACTATGGCTACACCTTC.